This passage covers 25 T cell receptor beta chains from one sample sequenced in a study of glioma-infiltrating T cells. The iRepertoire nested amplicon-rescue multiplex PCR amplified TCR alpha and beta CDR3s from RNA. TCRdb recomputed calls from the multiplex PCR reads with MiXCR, one row per CDR3 protein. The table shows 300,000 to 450,000 distinct CDR3 sequences, with more than 35% occurring only once. Sequencing was performed on glioma tissue, nonneoplastic brain tissue, or PBMCs (not recorded which). Receptors originate from a human donor with low-grade glioma or glioblastoma, undergoing nonglioma brain surgery, or in good health (not recorded which).

This clonotype has more than one count but fewer than ten. The chain carries TRBV7-9 and TRBJ2-1; tentative D call: TRBD1 (6 bases). Germline V gene lookup returns CDR1 SEHNR and CDR2 FQNEAQ (reference sequence). The CDR3 has 15 residues. The V end lost 0 bases, the J end lost 3 bases, and 9 bases lay between the germline ends. The CDR3 region is CASSLAGAHYNEQFF. CDR3 DNA sequence: TGTGCCAGCAGCTTAGCGGGGGCGCACTACAATGAGCAGTTCTTC.

About this clonotype: Being one base from a much bigger clone, this may be a read error. J is TRBJ1-2 and V is TRBV28; D unresolved. V dropped 6 bases and J dropped 2 bases, with 16 bases sitting between them. This CDR3 is 15 amino acids long. The V gene's germline CDR1 is MDHEN and CDR2 SYDVKM. CDR3 in amino acids: CASRFWGSRNYGYTF. The CDR3 DNA follows: TGTGCCAGCAGATTTTGGGGTTCGCGGAACTATGGCTACACCTTC.

This clonotype was recorded many times. This sequence joins TRBV27 and TRBJ2-7; TRBD2 matches 9 bases. The germline CDR1 and CDR2 sequences are MNHEY and SMNVEV (reference sequence). J was trimmed by 2 bases and V by 3 bases; bases with no gene match: 8. The CDR3 spans 16 residues. For the CDR3, the DNA is TGTGCCAGCAGTTTGCTTCATAGCGGGGGAACCTACGAGCAGTACTTC. The encoded protein is CASSLLHSGGTYEQYF.

V gene TRBV4-3 combines with J gene TRBJ2-7, with 10 bases aligning to TRBD2. This CDR3 has 15 residues. Germline assignment: CDR1 LGHNA and CDR2 YSLEER. The V segment lost 1 base and the J segment 0 bases; nucleotides outside the gene matches: 0. This CDR3 reads CASSQVAGGSYEQYF. In nucleotides, the CDR3 is TGCGCCAGCAGCCAAGTAGCGGGAGGCTCCTACGAGCAGTACTTC.

This clonotype has a handful of counts. The rearrangement uses TRBV20-1 and TRBJ2-7; 11 nucleotides align to TRBD1. The J segment lost 3 bases and the V segment lost 0 bases, leaving 7 bases of the junction unmatched. The CDR3 consists of 16 residues. Germline V gene sequence: CDR1 DFQATT, CDR2 SNEGSKA (reference sequence). CDR3 bases: TGCAGTGCTAGAGATCAGGACAGGGGGCAAAGCTACGAGCAGTACTTC. This gives the protein CSARDQDRGQSYEQYF.

The chain employs TRBV4-1 and TRBJ1-5; D is undetermined. The V gene lost 0 bases and the J gene lost 4 bases, with 16 bases spanning the gap. Germline CDR1 reads MGHRA; CDR2 reads YSYEKL. The CDR3 runs to 17 residues. Written as DNA, the CDR3 is TGCGCCAGCAGCCAAGACTGGACCTGGACGCAGAATCAGCCCCAGCATTTT. This sequence encodes CASSQDWTWTQNQPQHF.

This clonotype occurred a few times. The chain employs TRBV15 and TRBJ2-1, with a possible D match to TRBD2 (7 bases). The CDR3 covers 15 residues. CDR1 is LNHNV and CDR2 is YYDKDF in the germline V gene (reference sequence). V dropped 5 bases and J dropped 9 bases, with 20 bases sitting between them. The CDR3 DNA reads as TGTGCCACCAGCTCCCCGGGGGGCGGGAGAGGTGAGCAGTTCTTC. Protein product: CATSSPGGGRGEQFF.

Concerning this clonotype: One end of the junction does not line up with germline, which may come from a read error. The genes are TRBV6-5 and TRBJ2-3; D remains ambiguous. The CDR3 runs to 13 residues. Per the germline V gene, CDR1 is MNHEY and CDR2 is SVGAGI. The CDR3 DNA is TGTGACAGCAGTGGACGGTCCACAGATACGCAGTATTTT. As protein: CDSSGRSTDTQYF.

V and J are TRBV7-9 and TRBJ1-2; D not resolved. CDR3 length equals 14 residues. V was trimmed by 7 bases and J by 1 base, leaving 13 bases between them. Per the germline V gene, CDR1 is SEHNR and CDR2 is FQNEAQ (reference sequence). CDR3 coding DNA: TGTGCCAGCACCTTTACCGGTCTTAACTATGGCTACACCTTC. Protein: CASTFTGLNYGYTF.

The rearrangement uses TRBV4-1 and TRBJ1-1; 9 bases line up with TRBD1. Germline CDR1 and CDR2: MGHRA and YSYEKL. This CDR3 comprises 18 residues. With V trimmed by 2 bases and J by 3 bases, 13 bases remained unmatched. The CDR3 sequence is CASSQRAQTGGADTEAFF. The CDR3 coding sequence is TGCGCCAGCAGCCAACGCGCCCAAACAGGGGGCGCCGACACTGAAGCTTTCTTT.

The rearrangement links TRBV3-1 to TRBJ2-5, with a tentative D call TRBD1 (6 bases). V was pared by 5 bases and J by 5 bases, with 21 bases between. Per the germline V gene, CDR1 is LGHDT and CDR2 is YNNKEL (reference sequence). This CDR3 comprises 16 residues. The CDR3 sequence: CASSVGVGARVETQYF. The CDR3 region has the DNA TGTGCCAGCAGCGTGGGAGTGGGGGCTCGCGTCGAGACCCAGTACTTC.

On this clonotype itself: This clone may be a read error of a much larger clone one base away. The CDR3 region is CARSFTPSYSNQPQHF. Here the CDR3 DNA reads TGTGCCCGCAGTTTTACCCCGTCCTATAGCAATCAGCCCCAGCATTTT. The chain links TRBV28 to TRBJ1-5; D unresolved. CDR1 and CDR2 (germline): MDHEN, SYDVKM. CDR3 size: 16 residues.

This chain joins TRBV25-1 and TRBJ2-2; D uncertain. Looked up from germline, CDR1 is MGHDK and CDR2 is SYGVNS. The CDR3 totals 14 residues. V was pared by 1 base and J by 3 bases, with 6 bases between. The CDR3 DNA reads TGTGCCAGCAGTGAATTCGTCCACACCGGGGAGCTGTTTTTT. It translates to CASSEFVHTGELFF.

The chain uses TRBV20-1 and TRBJ2-1; TRBD2 aligns across 12 bases. This CDR3 has 18 amino acids. Germline V gene lookup returns CDR1 DFQATT and CDR2 SNEGSKA (reference sequence). V was pared by 0 bases and J by 1 base, with 7 bases of the junction left unmatched. CDR3 sequence (DNA): TGCAGTGCTAGAGATCGCGGGACTAGCGGGTTTTCCTACAATGAGCAGTTCTTC. It encodes CSARDRGTSGFSYNEQFF.

This clonotype was counted between two and nine times. The rearrangement uses TRBV28 and TRBJ2-7, with unresolved D. In germline, CDR1 is MDHEN, CDR2 SYDVKM. The CDR3 runs to 11 residues. Trimming cost V 4 bases and J 7 bases, with 8 bases left between them. CDR3 amino acids: CASSYRPEQYF. The CDR3 coding sequence is TGTGCCAGCAGTTACCGTCCGGAGCAGTACTTC.

This sequence joins TRBV2 and TRBJ1-6; D is possibly TRBD1 (6 bases). Germline V gene data show CDR1 as SNHLY and CDR2 as FYNNEI. The CDR3 loop spans 17 amino acids. Trimming left V 2 bases short and J 0 bases short, with 11 bases between. CDR3 protein: CASSERGPSSYNSPLHF. The CDR3 DNA reads as TGTGCCAGCAGTGAACGGGGGCCGAGCTCCTATAATTCACCCCTCCACTTT. The entire variable domain, with the rest obtained from reference TRBV2 and TRBJ1-6, is as follows: EPEVTQTPSHQVTQMGQEVILRCVPISNHLYFYWYRQILGQKVEFLVSFYNNEISEKSEIFDDQFSVERPDGSNFTLKIRSTKLEDSAMYFCASSERGPSSYNSPLHFGNGTRLTVT.

This clonotype was detected only a few times. A much more abundant neighbour one base away suggests this may be a read error. The V and J genes are TRBV3-1 and TRBJ1-1; D gene ambiguous. Germline loops: CDR1 LGHDT, CDR2 YNNKEL (reference sequence). The CDR3 has 14 amino acids. The CDR3 region is CASSQRTQNTKAFF. The CDR3 DNA reads as TGTGCCAGCAGTCAAAGAACCCAGAACACTAAAGCTTTCTTT.

As to this clonotype: This could be a read error, since a much larger clone is one nucleotide away. The V and J genes are TRBV27 and TRBJ1-2; D is unclear. The CDR3 is 17 residues long. V was shortened by 5 bases and J by 0 bases, with 19 bases between the two germline ends. The germline V gene encodes CDR1 MNHEY and CDR2 SMNVEV (reference sequence). CDR3 DNA sequence: TGTGCCAGCAGTCCCATTGGGTTCGGGGAAGCTAACTATGGCTACACCTTC. Translating it yields CASSPIGFGEANYGYTF.

The chain combines TRBV6-1 with TRBJ1-2; D gene uncertain. V lost 7 bases and J lost 4, with 16 bases in between. The CDR3 runs 14 residues. Germline values: CDR1 MNHNS, CDR2 SASEGT. DNA for the CDR3: TGTGCCAGCACCGAAAACGTCAGCCCCTATGGCTACACCTTC. It specifies CASTENVSPYGYTF.

J is TRBJ2-7 and V is TRBV11-2; 9 positions match TRBD1. V lost 0 bases to trimming and J lost 3 bases; unmatched junction nucleotides: 3. The CDR3 has 15 amino acids. Germline V gene sequence: CDR1 SGHAT, CDR2 FQNNGV. The DNA of the CDR3 is TGTGCCAGCAGCTTAGAATGGGGACAGGGCTACGAGCAGTACTTC. Its protein product is CASSLEWGQGYEQYF.

In its sample, this clonotype was seen a few times. The rearrangement links TRBV5-6 to TRBJ2-3; no clear D. CDR3 size: 15 residues. Trimming stripped 2 bases from V and 3 bases from J, with 13 bases between. Germline V gene lookup returns CDR1 SGHDT and CDR2 YYEEEE. This CDR3 reads CASSFRQAITDTQYF. In DNA, the CDR3 is TGTGCCAGCAGCTTCCGTCAAGCGATTACAGATACGCAGTATTTT. The full variable domain, completed using reference TRBV5-6 and TRBJ2-3, is DAGVTQSPTHLIKTRGQQVTLRCSPKSGHDTVSWYQQALGQGPQFIFQYYEEEERQRGNFPDRFSGHQFPNYSSELNVNALLLGDSALYLCASSFRQAITDTQYFGPGTRLTVL.

The chain couples TRBV19 to TRBJ2-7; a weak D match, TRBD1 (6 bases). V shed 5 bases and J shed 0 bases, with 11 bases lying between them. Germline CDR1 reads LNHDA; CDR2 reads SQIVND (reference sequence). The CDR3 has 14 amino acids. CDR3 DNA: TGTGCCAGTAGTGGGATGGACAGCTCCTACGAGCAGTACTTC. Its protein is CASSGMDSSYEQYF.

This clonotype was observed a handful of times. The chain links TRBV7-9 to TRBJ1-1; D unclear. The V gene's germline CDR1 is SEHNR and CDR2 FQNEAQ (reference sequence). V lost 8 bases to trimming and J lost 4 bases, with 11 bases between them. The CDR3 is 12 amino acids. CDR3 coding DNA: TGTGCCAGCTCGCCGGACCTCACTGAAGCTTTCTTT. Its protein product is CASSPDLTEAFF.

This clonotype was counted between two and nine times. The rearrangement uses TRBV20-1 and TRBJ2-1; the match to TRBD2 covers 13 bases. Germline values: CDR1 DFQATT, CDR2 SNEGSKA (reference sequence). The CDR3 has 15 residues. The ends lost 5 bases at V and 3 bases at J; junction bases unmatched: 4. CDR3 loop: CSALLAGGFYNEQFF. CDR3 sequence (DNA): TGCAGTGCTCTACTAGCGGGAGGGTTCTACAATGAGCAGTTCTTC.

With regard to this clonotype: A read error may be the cause here, since a much bigger clone is one base away. The chain carries TRBV28 and TRBJ2-5; TRBD1 matches 7 bases. The CDR3 spans 14 residues. Looked up from germline, CDR1 is MDHEN and CDR2 is SYDVKM. Germline trimming cut 9 bases from V and 6 bases from J; bases unmatched to any gene: 13. The CDR3 loop reads CARRPQTGTKTQYF. The CDR3 nucleotides read TGTGCCAGAAGGCCCCAGACAGGGACGAAGACCCAGTACTTC.